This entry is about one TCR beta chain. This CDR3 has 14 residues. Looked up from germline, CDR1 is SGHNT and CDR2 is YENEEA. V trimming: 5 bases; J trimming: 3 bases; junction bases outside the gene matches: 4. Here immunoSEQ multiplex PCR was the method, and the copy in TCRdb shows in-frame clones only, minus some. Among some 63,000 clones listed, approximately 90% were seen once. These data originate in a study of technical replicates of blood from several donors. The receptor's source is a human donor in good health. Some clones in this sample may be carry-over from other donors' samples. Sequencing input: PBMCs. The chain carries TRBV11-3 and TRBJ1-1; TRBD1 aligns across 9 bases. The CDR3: CASSKRTGDTEAFF. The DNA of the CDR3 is TGTGCCAGCAGCAAAAGGACAGGGGACACTGAAGCTTTCTTT.